What follows are 7 T cell receptor beta chains derived from one specimen sequenced in a study of blood T cell repertoires in COVID-19. Some clones are missing from TCRdb's copy, which holds only in-frame ones; the method was immunoSEQ multiplex PCR. The table shows roughly 220,000 clones, with 82% occurring only once. Input material: PBMCs or T cells enriched from blood (not recorded which). The receptors were gathered from a man aged 40-49 years who had recovered from COVID-19.

The V gene is TRBV7-2, the J gene TRBJ1-1; TRBD1 matches at 7 bases. Germline CDR1 is SGHTA and CDR2 is FQGNSA. V lost 1 base to trimming and J lost 11 bases; unmatched junction nucleotides: 10. The CDR3 extends over 14 amino acids. The CDR3 here is CASSLGVRTGGAFF. The CDR3 DNA follows: TGTGCCAGCAGCTTAGGGGTGAGGACAGGAGGGGCTTTCTTT.

The genes are TRBV12-3 or TRBV12-4 and TRBJ1-3; D remains ambiguous. This CDR3 contains 13 residues. V lost 6 bases and J lost 0, with 6 bases in between. CDR3 in amino acids: CASRPSSGNTIYF. CDR3 bases: TGTGCCAGCAGGCCCAGCTCTGGAAACACCATATATTTT.

This sequence joins TRBV4-2 and TRBJ2-7; possibly TRBD2 for D (7 bases). Trimming shortened V by 4 bases and J by 1 base, and 14 bases separated the two germline ends. The CDR3 length is 15 residues. CDR1 LGHNA and CDR2 YNFKEQ come from the germline V gene. DNA of the CDR3: TGTGCCAGCAGCCGGGAGGGGGTCCAATCCTACGAGCAGTACTTC. Encoded protein: CASSREGVQSYEQYF.

The chain combines TRBV27 with TRBJ2-6; D not certain. Germline values: CDR1 MNHEY, CDR2 SMNVEV (reference sequence). The CDR3 is 17 residues long. V lost 3 bases to trimming and J lost 0 bases, with 12 bases between them. CDR3 nucleotides: TGTGCCAGCAGTTTTCTTCCACTATACTCTGGGGCCAACGTCCTGACTTTC. Translation gives CASSFLPLYSGANVLTF.

V usage is TRBV4-1 and J usage is TRBJ2-5; 10 bases agree with TRBD2. This CDR3 is built from 17 residues. Germline CDR1 reads MGHRA; CDR2 reads YSYEKL. Trimming cost V 1 base and J 2 bases; bases outside gene matches: 7. CDR3: CASSQGYSGGPQETQYF. CDR3 nucleotides: TGCGCCAGCAGCCAAGGTTATAGCGGGGGGCCACAAGAGACCCAGTACTTC.

The chain couples TRBV7-8 to TRBJ1-2, with D perhaps TRBD1 (5 bases). CDR1 is SGHVS, CDR2 FQNEAQ, per germline. The CDR3 totals 15 residues. V was pared by 1 base and J by 4 bases, with 13 bases between. CDR3 loop: CASSLGAGVSYGYTF. In DNA form, the CDR3 reads TGTGCCAGCAGCTTAGGGGCGGGGGTCAGCTATGGCTACACCTTC.

This clone was detected a few times. This chain joins TRBV6-1 and TRBJ2-1; a weak D match, TRBD2 (6 bases). V lost 2 bases to trimming and J lost 7 bases, with 15 bases between them. Germline assignment: CDR1 MNHNS and CDR2 SASEGT. This CDR3 has 15 amino acids. The DNA of the CDR3 is TGTGCCAGCAGTGAAATGGTGGGGACTGGGAATGAGCAGTTCTTC. Translating gives CASSEMVGTGNEQFF.